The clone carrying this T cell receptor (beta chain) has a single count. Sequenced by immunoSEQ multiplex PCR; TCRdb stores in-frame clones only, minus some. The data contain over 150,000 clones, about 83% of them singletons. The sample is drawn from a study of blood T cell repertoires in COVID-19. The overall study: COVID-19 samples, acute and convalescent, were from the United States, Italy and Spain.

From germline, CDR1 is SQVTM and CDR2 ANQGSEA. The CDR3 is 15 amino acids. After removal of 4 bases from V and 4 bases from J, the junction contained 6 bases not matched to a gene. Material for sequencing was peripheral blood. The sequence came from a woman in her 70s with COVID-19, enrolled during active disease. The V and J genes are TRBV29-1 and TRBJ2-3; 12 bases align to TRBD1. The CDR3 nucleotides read TGCAGCGTTGGAAGTGGGACAGGGGGCCCAGATACGCAGTATTTT. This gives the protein CSVGSGTGGPDTQYF.